This record covers a single TCR beta chain. Its antigen is unknown. This sample is drawn from a study of PD-1 blockade in classical Hodgkin lymphoma. Study as a whole: Administration of nivolumab to patients was at 3 mg/kg intravenously every 2 weeks.

Here immunoSEQ multiplex PCR was the method, and the copy in TCRdb shows in-frame clones only, minus some. Among under 45,000 clones listed, 66% were seen once. The germline gives CDR1 MNHEY, CDR2 SVGAGI. The CDR3 has 12 residues. Trimming took 2 bases from V and 9 from J, leaving 8 bases between them. Study-level points and caveats: Newly diagnosed patients reportedly trailed healthy donors in baseline TCR diversity. Sources of repertoire differences remain undefined, possibly disease activity or prior therapy. Diversity in CD4+ TCRs, unlike that measured in CD8+ TCRs, had risen significantly by C4D1.

The time point here: cycle 4 day 1 (C4D1), after 6 weeks of nivolumab. Relapse after autologous stem cell transplantation occurred in every patient, and brentuximab vedotin exposure varied. The rearrangement joins TRBV6-5 to TRBJ2-1; the D gene is possibly TRBD1 (6 bases). The sequenced sample was peripheral blood mononuclear cells (PBMCs), obtained before the fourth cycle of nivolumab. The TCR sequence derives from a human donor with classical Hodgkin lymphoma. The CDR3 DNA is TGTGCCAGCAGTTACCGCAGGGGTGAGCAGTTCTTC. Its translation is CASSYRRGEQFF.